A selection of T cell receptor beta chains follows, all from one sample in a study of blood T cell repertoires in COVID-19. Sequencing was performed with immunoSEQ multiplex PCR; in TCRdb, only in-frame clones are kept and a portion is missing. The sample contains 150,000 to 200,000 clones, 87% of which appear only once. Sequenced input: peripheral blood. These receptors all stem from a man aged 35-49 years with active or convalescent COVID-19. The CDR3 runs from the conserved cysteine through the conserved F or W. A D gene is named only where the DNA matches it firmly. Clone size is given for some rows only: seen once, a few or many times, or a class if the clone is expanded.

length	V	J	size	D	DNA	CDR3
13	TRBV6-5	TRBJ2-3	NA	TRBD1	TGTGCCTGCCGACAGGGGGTTACAGATACGCAGTATTTT	CACRQGVTDTQYF
14	TRBV7-8	TRBJ1-4	NA	TRBD1	TGTGCCAGCAGCTTATCAGGGGGCGTTGAAAAACTGTTTTTT	CASSLSGGVEKLFF
16	TRBV5-4	TRBJ1-5	NA	TRBD1	TGTGCCAGCAGCCCCCGGGACAGAGGTAGCAATCAGCCCCAGCATTTT	CASSPRDRGSNQPQHF
15	TRBV7-6	TRBJ2-1	NA	TRBD1	TGTGCCAGCAGCCCCCATAGGGGGCTATACAATGAGCAGTTCTTC	CASSPHRGLYNEQFF
16	TRBV5-1	TRBJ1-6	NA	NA	TGCGCCAGCAGCTTGAACACAGGCCTCTATAATTCACCCCTCCACTTT	CASSLNTGLYNSPLHF
14	TRBV3-1/TRBV3-2	TRBJ1-5	NA	TRBD1	TGTGCCAGCAGGGACAGGGTTGGCAATCAGCCCCAGCATTTT	CASRDRVGNQPQHF
14	TRBV2	TRBJ2-5	NA	NA	TGTGCCAGCAGTGGACAGCTAAGGGCGGAGACCCAGTACTTC	CASSGQLRAETQYF
16	TRBV5-6	TRBJ2-3	NA	TRBD2	TGTGCCAGCAGCTTGGGCCCGGGACTAGGGGTTCCTACGCAGTATTTT	CASSLGPGLGVPTQYF
14	TRBV18	TRBJ1-2	NA	TRBD1	TGTGCCAGCTCACGACCCGGGACAGACTATGGCTACACCTTC	CASSRPGTDYGYTF
16	TRBV6-1	TRBJ2-5	many	TRBD1	TGTGCCAGCAGTGAAATCGTTGGGACAGGGGAAGAGACCCAGTACTTC	CASSEIVGTGEETQYF
12	TRBV29-1	TRBJ1-1	NA	NA	TGCAGCGTTAACGACAGGTACACTGAAGCTTTCTTT	CSVNDRYTEAFF
13	TRBV29-1	TRBJ2-3	NA	NA	TGCAGCGTAGAGGCGGGCAGCACAGATACGCAGTATTTT	CSVEAGSTDTQYF